The 10 T cell receptor beta chains reported below all come from one sample, sequenced in a study of shared clonotypes between healthy human individuals. Profiled with immunoSEQ multiplex PCR; TCRdb holds only in-frame clones, not every one. The data hold 2 million to 2.5 million clones, with roughly 95% observed a single time. Sample: naive CD4+ T cells sorted from blood. Subset defined: CD45RA+ positively selected. These receptors were obtained from a man aged 18 to 29 in good health.

This clone has just a few counts. The rearrangement uses TRBV25-1 and TRBJ1-2; no clear D gene. In germline, CDR1 is MGHDK, CDR2 SYGVNS. The CDR3 runs 11 residues. V gave up 5 bases and J gave up 12 bases, with 13 bases separating them. CDR3: CASSLGVRHTF. The CDR3 DNA follows: TGTGCCAGCAGTCTGGGAGTACGACACACCTTC.

The CDR3: CSAPGGGRRETQYF. In DNA form, the CDR3 reads TGCAGCGCCCCGGGCGGGGGGCGCCGGGAGACCCAGTACTTC. The chain uses TRBV29-1 and TRBJ2-5, with TRBD2 matching over 8 bases. Trimming cost V 7 bases and J 5 bases; bases outside gene matches: 12. Germline CDR1 SQVTM, CDR2 ANQGSEA. The length of the CDR3 is 14 residues.

The rearrangement links TRBV28 to TRBJ2-2; no reliable D call. Germline assignment: CDR1 MDHEN and CDR2 SYDVKM. This CDR3 region has 15 residues. V was pared by 10 bases and J by 5 bases, with 20 bases between. CDR3 residues: CATLSRTVGTGELFF. DNA for the CDR3: TGTGCCACTTTGTCCAGGACCGTTGGGACCGGGGAGCTGTTTTTT. Together with reference TRBV28 and TRBJ2-2, the CDR3 gives the full variable domain: DVKVTQSSRYLVKRTGEKVFLECVQDMDHENMFWYRQDPGLGLRLIYFSYDVKMKEKGDIPEGYSVSREKKERFSLILESASTNQTSMYLCATLSRTVGTGELFFGEGSRLTVL.

V gene TRBV4-1 combines with J gene TRBJ2-7; TRBD1 is a possible D gene (5 bases). The V end was cut by 1 base, the J end by 3 bases, with 13 bases between. The CDR3 covers 15 residues. Germline V gene sequence: CDR1 MGHRA, CDR2 YSYEKL. CDR3 nucleotide sequence: TGCGCCAGCAGCCAAGGTCAACAGGATTTCTACGAGCAGTACTTC. Residues: CASSQGQQDFYEQYF.

This chain uses TRBV19 with TRBJ2-7, with 10 bases matching TRBD1. CDR3 size: 19 residues. The V segment lost 7 bases and the J segment 4 bases; nucleotides outside the gene matches: 22. Germline V gene sequence: CDR1 LNHDA, CDR2 SQIVND (reference sequence). CDR3 DNA: TGTGCCAGTAACTACCGGAGGGACAGGGGAAAGGAGGACCCTTACGAGCAGTACTTC. It encodes CASNYRRDRGKEDPYEQYF.

This chain uses TRBV6-1 with TRBJ2-7; TRBD1 matches 9 bases. The CDR3 contains 15 residues. The germline gives CDR1 MNHNS, CDR2 SASEGT. V lost 7 bases, J lost 5 bases, and 12 bases stayed unmatched. This CDR3 is CASNALPGQGHEQYF. The CDR3 DNA reads TGTGCCAGCAATGCACTCCCGGGACAGGGCCACGAGCAGTACTTC.

The V call is TRBV18, the J call TRBJ2-1, with 13 bases that match TRBD2. V was clipped by 4 bases and J by 6 bases; unmatched bases: 12. The germline V gene encodes CDR1 KGHSH and CDR2 LQKENI. CDR3 size: 18 residues. The CDR3 region is CASSLRTSGRTVVNEQFF. CDR3 bases: TGTGCCAGCTCACTAAGGACTAGCGGGAGAACGGTCGTCAATGAGCAGTTCTTC.

This sequence joins TRBV5-4 and TRBJ1-4, with 8 bases aligning to TRBD1. Trimming removed 4 bases from V and 7 bases from J; junction bases left unmatched: 9. Germline lookup yields CDR1 SGHNT and CDR2 YYREEE (reference sequence). This CDR3 spans 15 amino acids. The CDR3 coding sequence is TGTGCCAGCAGCGCGGGTCGGACAGGGCTTGAAAAACTGTTTTTT. Encoded protein: CASSAGRTGLEKLFF.

V usage is TRBV10-1 and J usage is TRBJ2-7; D is uncertain. The V gene's germline CDR1 is WNHNN and CDR2 SYGVQD (reference sequence). CDR3 length: 12 amino acids. The germline V and J ends were trimmed by 4 bases and 5 bases, with 9 bases remaining between them. CDR3 amino acids: CASSGPGNEQYF. Here the CDR3 DNA reads TGCGCCAGCAGTGGTCCAGGTAACGAGCAGTACTTC.

J is TRBJ1-6 and V is TRBV2, with TRBD1 matching over 7 bases. The trim removed 7 bases at V and 6 bases at J, leaving 3 bases unmatched. Germline CDR1 and CDR2: SNHLY and FYNNEI. CDR3 length equals 13 residues. The CDR3 loop reads CASTGDSNSPLHF. The CDR3 DNA is TGTGCCAGCACTGGGGACAGTAATTCACCCCTCCACTTT.